What follows are 30 T cell receptor beta chains derived from one specimen sequenced in a study of blood T cells in healthy people across ages. Primers used in a second PCR of roughly 6 to 11 cycles were a sample-barcoded 5' primer and a J-beta primer mix. TCRdb fed the 5' RACE reads into MiXCR, producing one record per CDR3 protein. There are some 900,000 distinct CDR3 sequences in the sample; under 50% occur only once, and 13% lies in the top ten. Sequencing input: blood. The receptors come from a man aged 25 to 40 in good health.

The gene calls are TRBV4-2 and TRBJ2-5; D gene ambiguous. Germline CDR1 is LGHNA and CDR2 is YNFKEQ. The V end was cut by 3 bases, the J end by 0 bases, with 8 bases between. CDR3 length equals 14 residues. Here the CDR3 DNA reads TGTGCCAGCAGCCAGACTCCGTACCAAGAGACCCAGTACTTC. This encodes CASSQTPYQETQYF.

Many counts were recorded for this clonotype. In DNA form, the CDR3 reads TGTGCCGCCGCACCAGCCTTCCAAGAGACCCAGTACTTC. Translation: CAAAPAFQETQYF. The rearrangement joins TRBV10-3 to TRBJ2-5; D not resolved. Per germline, CDR1 ENHRY and CDR2 SYGVKD. V was clipped by 11 bases and J by 1 base, with 14 bases between them. The CDR3 spans 13 residues.

This chain uses TRBV9 with TRBJ1-4; perhaps TRBD1 as D (5 bases). CDR1 is SGDLS and CDR2 is YYNGEE in the germline V gene. V lost 3 bases and J 1 base, leaving 7 bases between the germline ends. This CDR3 region has 14 residues. CDR3 nucleotide sequence: TGTGCCAGCAGCGCCACAGGAACTAATGAAAAACTGTTTTTT. Protein product: CASSATGTNEKLFF.

J is TRBJ2-1 and V is TRBV2; 11 positions match TRBD2. The end of the DNA is better explained by TRBJ2-7, so the J call may be wrong. The CDR3 spans 16 residues. The V gene's germline CDR1 is SNHLY and CDR2 FYNNEI. The CDR3 here is CASSVARLAGHNEQYF. The CDR3 DNA reads TGTGCCAGCAGTGTGGCGCGACTAGCGGGGCACAATGAGCAGTACTTC.

The chain recombines TRBV5-1 with TRBJ2-1; D might be TRBD1 (6 bases). CDR1 and CDR2 (germline): SGHRS, YFSETQ. V lost 3 bases and J lost 9, with 16 bases in between. There are 14 residues in the CDR3. CDR3 loop: CASSSVQGSGEQFF. The DNA for the CDR3 is TGCGCCAGCAGCTCAGTACAGGGTTCCGGTGAGCAGTTCTTC.

V is TRBV3-1 and J is TRBJ2-1; D possibly corresponds to TRBD1 (6 bases). The length of the CDR3 is 12 residues. V lost 3 bases to trimming and J lost 10 bases, with 10 bases between them. From germline, CDR1 is LGHDT and CDR2 YNNKEL (reference sequence). The CDR3 loop is CASSQTGYEQFF. The CDR3 bases are TGTGCCAGCAGCCAGACAGGATACGAGCAGTTCTTC.

This chain joins TRBV4-1 and TRBJ2-7; D may be TRBD1 (6 bases). V was cut by 1 base and J by 2 bases, with 15 bases left in between. Per the germline V gene, CDR1 is MGHRA and CDR2 is YSYEKL. The CDR3 extends over 16 amino acids. CDR3 in amino acids: CASSQGSAGATYEQYF. CDR3 in DNA: TGCGCCAGCAGCCAAGGTTCGGCAGGGGCTACCTACGAGCAGTACTTC.

This rearrangement joins TRBV29-1 to TRBJ1-1, with TRBD1 as a possible D gene (5 bases). Trimming took 4 bases from V and 0 from J, leaving 12 bases between them. The CDR3 sequence is 14 residues long. Germline V CDR1 and CDR2: SQVTM, ANQGSEA. This CDR3 reads CSVARTSLNTEAFF. The CDR3 nucleotides read TGCAGCGTTGCTAGGACATCCCTGAACACTGAAGCTTTCTTT.

In this sample, this clonotype turned up a few times. The chain recombines TRBV12-3 or TRBV12-4 with TRBJ1-2, with TRBD1 matching 9 bases. V was clipped by 5 bases and J by 7 bases; unmatched bases: 5. The CDR3 sequence is 13 residues long. The CDR3 protein is CASSPQGASGYTF. CDR3 nucleotide sequence: TGTGCCAGCAGTCCACAGGGGGCGTCTGGCTACACCTTC.

This clonotype was seen only once. The V and J genes are TRBV30 and TRBJ2-1; 12 bases match TRBD2. The V gene end was trimmed by 4 bases and the J gene end by 6 bases; junction bases not matched to a gene: 10. The CDR3 sequence is 16 residues long. CDR1 and CDR2 from the germline V gene are GTSNPN and SVGIG (reference sequence). CDR3 loop: CAWTRVTSGGGNEQFF. In DNA form, the CDR3 reads TGTGCCTGGACTAGAGTGACTAGCGGGGGAGGCAATGAGCAGTTCTTC.

V is TRBV2 and J is TRBJ1-5, with 9 nucleotides matching TRBD1. This CDR3 comprises 16 residues. Losses at the gene ends were 7 bases for V and 5 bases for J; bases not matched to a gene: 12. Germline CDR1 SNHLY, CDR2 FYNNEI. CDR3 loop: CASTPGQGSSHQPQHF. CDR3 in DNA: TGTGCCAGCACTCCGGGACAGGGATCTTCCCATCAGCCCCAGCATTTT.

On this clonotype itself: One end of the junction is discordant with germline, which a read error may explain. The rearrangement links TRBV7-9 to TRBJ1-2; no clear D. Germline lookup yields CDR1 SEHNR and CDR2 FQNEAQ (reference sequence). The CDR3 loop spans 12 amino acids. The CDR3 region is CSSSLSEGGYTF. For the CDR3, the DNA is TGTTCCAGCAGCTTATCTGAGGGAGGATACACCTTC.

This clonotype was recorded a few times. Written as DNA, the CDR3 is TGTGCCAGTAGTATGCCCCCCGGGACAGGGTCGGATGAGCAGTTCTTC. This codes for CASSMPPGTGSDEQFF. The V and J genes are TRBV19 and TRBJ2-1; 9 bases match TRBD1. Germline CDR1 LNHDA, CDR2 SQIVND (reference sequence). CDR3 length: 16 amino acids. The V and J ends lost 3 bases and 8 bases, in that order; junction bases with no gene match: 11.

In regard to this clonotype: This may stem from a read error, because a much larger clone lies one nucleotide away. The rearrangement joins TRBV5-1 to TRBJ1-2; 9 bases line up with TRBD1. Germline CDR1 SGHRS, CDR2 YFSETQ. There are 15 residues in the CDR3. DNA of the CDR3: TGCACCAGCTCCTCGTTTGGACAGGGGCAAGGTGGCTACACCTTC. This gives the protein CTSSSFGQGQGGYTF.

The J gene is TRBJ2-5, the V gene TRBV6-5, with 11 bases fitting TRBD1. Judging by the DNA end, TRBJ2-7 fits better; the J call may be wrong. The CDR3 has 15 amino acids. Germline loops: CDR1 MNHEY, CDR2 SVGAGI. CDR3 amino acids: CASSYTWTGGDEQYF. The CDR3 DNA follows: TGTGCCAGCAGTTACACCTGGACAGGGGGCGACGAGCAGTACTTC.

This clonotype has just a few counts. The chain recombines TRBV5-1 with TRBJ2-1; TRBD2 is a possible D gene (6 bases). There are 13 residues in the CDR3. Deletions cut 4 bases from V and 10 bases from J, with 15 bases between. The germline gives CDR1 SGHRS, CDR2 YFSETQ. The DNA of the CDR3 is TGCGCCAGCAGCCCGATCGTTGGGGGGGAGCAGTTCTTC. Protein: CASSPIVGGEQFF.

The chain couples TRBV29-1 to TRBJ2-3, with 8 bases identical to TRBD2. Germline CDR1 and CDR2: SQVTM and ANQGSEA. The CDR3 covers 15 residues. J was trimmed by 1 base and V by 3 bases; bases with no gene match: 6. CDR3 protein: CSVEGAAGGTDTQYF. CDR3 coding DNA: TGCAGCGTTGAGGGGGCAGCGGGGGGCACAGATACGCAGTATTTT.

V usage is TRBV12-3 or TRBV12-4 and J usage is TRBJ2-5, with 9 bases that match TRBD1. TRBJ2-7 explains the end of the DNA better; the J call may be wrong. The CDR3 totals 14 residues. CDR3 bases: TGTGCCAGCAGTCCTGGACAGGGGACCGACGAGCAGTACTTC. Encoded protein: CASSPGQGTDEQYF.

The table lists this clonotype with many counts. The rearrangement links TRBV13 to TRBJ2-7; D may be TRBD1 (5 bases). Trimming pared 6 bases from V and 2 bases from J, leaving 23 bases between. Germline V gene data show CDR1 as PRHDT and CDR2 as FYEKMQ (reference sequence). This CDR3 has 17 amino acids. In nucleotides, the CDR3 is TGTGCCAGCAGAAAAATCCAAGGGGCTAAGCCCACCTACGAGCAGTACTTC. It codes for CASRKIQGAKPTYEQYF. Full variable domain (outside the CDR3, taken from reference TRBV13 and TRBJ2-7): AAGVIQSPRHLIKEKRETATLKCYPIPRHDTVYWYQQGPGQDPQFLISFYEKMQSDKGSIPDRFSAQQFSDYHSELNMSSLELGDSALYFCASRKIQGAKPTYEQYFGPGTRLTVT.

The J gene is TRBJ1-5, the V gene TRBV20-1; weak D call: TRBD1 (6 bases). The CDR3 runs to 18 residues. The germline gives CDR1 DFQATT, CDR2 SNEGSKA (reference sequence). V lost 6 bases and J 2 bases, leaving 26 bases between the germline ends. The CDR3 spells CSAKSVGTPVVGNQPQHF. CDR3 in DNA: TGCAGTGCCAAATCGGTGGGGACACCGGTAGTGGGCAATCAGCCCCAGCATTTT.

As to this clonotype: A read error may be the cause here, since a much bigger clone is one base away. The V call is TRBV29-1, the J call TRBJ2-1; TRBD1 is a possible D gene (5 bases). CDR1 is SQVTM and CDR2 is ANQGSEA in the germline V gene. This CDR3 spans 14 amino acids. The CDR3 loop reads CSVEGVAGKNEQLF. In nucleotides, the CDR3 is TGCAGCGTTGAAGGGGTGGCAGGGAAGAATGAGCAGTTATTC.

The V call is TRBV7-2, the J call TRBJ1-5, with TRBD1 as a possible D gene (6 bases). This CDR3 is built from 13 residues. V was trimmed by 6 bases and J by 6 bases, leaving 12 bases between them. Germline-derived CDR1 and CDR2 are SGHTA and FQGNSA. The CDR3 region has the DNA TGTGCCAGCAGTTTAAGACAGGCTCAGCCCCAGCATTTT. This translates into CASSLRQAQPQHF.

The table lists this clonotype with a few counts. J is TRBJ2-1 and V is TRBV20-1; 10 bases match TRBD2. With V trimmed by 0 bases and J by 6 bases, 8 bases remained unmatched. Germline V gene sequence: CDR1 DFQATT, CDR2 SNEGSKA (reference sequence). CDR3 length: 16 residues. The CDR3 nucleotides read TGCAGTGCTAGAGACCGGAACGGGACTAGCGTCAATGAGCAGTTCTTC. As protein: CSARDRNGTSVNEQFF.

The chain has TRBV6-1 and TRBJ1-5, with 9 bases fitting TRBD1. CDR3 size: 20 residues. Germline V gene sequence: CDR1 MNHNS, CDR2 SASEGT. V was clipped by 5 bases and J by 0 bases; unmatched bases: 17. The CDR3: CASSTIPADRGPNSNQPQHF. CDR3 in DNA: TGTGCCAGCAGTACGATACCGGCGGACAGGGGCCCCAATAGCAATCAGCCCCAGCATTTT.

Remarks on this clonotype: One base away lies a much larger clone, so this may be a sequencing read error. J is TRBJ2-4 and V is TRBV20-1; possible D gene TRBD1, 6 bases. This CDR3 has 15 amino acids. Germline CDR1 reads DFQATT; CDR2 reads SNEGSKA (reference sequence). CDR3 residues: CSAIDRTLAKNIRYF. The CDR3 coding sequence is TGCAGTGCTATCGACAGGACCCTAGCCAAAAACATTCGGTACTTC.

The chain links TRBV4-1 to TRBJ2-1, with 10 bases lining up with TRBD1. This CDR3 spans 15 amino acids. V shed 3 bases and J 9 bases; nucleotides not matched to a gene: 8. From germline, CDR1 is MGHRA and CDR2 YSYEKL. The chain's CDR3 is CASSHWDRGEGEQFF. The CDR3 region has the DNA TGCGCCAGCAGCCATTGGGACAGGGGAGAAGGTGAGCAGTTCTTC.

The V and J genes are TRBV13 and TRBJ2-5; TRBD1 agrees at 8 bases. The CDR3 has 15 residues. The V and J ends lost 2 bases and 2 bases, in that order; junction bases with no gene match: 4. Germline assignment: CDR1 PRHDT and CDR2 FYEKMQ (reference sequence). The CDR3 reads CASSLTGQGQETQYF. For the CDR3, the DNA is TGTGCCAGCAGCTTAACTGGACAGGGTCAAGAGACCCAGTACTTC.

The chain has TRBV4-1 and TRBJ1-6; possible D gene TRBD1, 6 bases. The CDR3 has 15 residues. V was pared by 1 base and J by 8 bases, with 12 bases between. Germline assignment: CDR1 MGHRA and CDR2 YSYEKL. The CDR3 DNA sequence: TGCGCCAGCAGCCAAGTCGGACAGCTGGATTCACCCCTCCACTTT. The encoded protein is CASSQVGQLDSPLHF.

This clonotype has at least ten counts. For the CDR3, the DNA is TGCGCCAGCAACCCATCTGGGGCGTTTGGGGGCACTGAAGCTTTCTTT. Amino acid sequence: CASNPSGAFGGTEAFF. This chain connects TRBV5-1 to TRBJ1-1; D is possibly TRBD1 (5 bases). The CDR3 covers 16 residues. Trimming removed 6 bases from V and 4 bases from J, with 22 bases in between. The germline gives CDR1 SGHRS, CDR2 YFSETQ.

The sample holds a few counts of this clonotype. This chain connects TRBV11-3 to TRBJ2-2, with 7 bases aligning to TRBD1. J was trimmed by 0 bases and V by 4 bases; bases with no gene match: 8. The CDR3 length is 17 residues. CDR1 and CDR2 (germline): SGHNT, YENEEA. The CDR3 here is CASSSPLGTANTGELFF. CDR3 nucleotides: TGTGCCAGCAGCTCCCCTCTAGGGACAGCGAACACCGGGGAGCTGTTTTTT.